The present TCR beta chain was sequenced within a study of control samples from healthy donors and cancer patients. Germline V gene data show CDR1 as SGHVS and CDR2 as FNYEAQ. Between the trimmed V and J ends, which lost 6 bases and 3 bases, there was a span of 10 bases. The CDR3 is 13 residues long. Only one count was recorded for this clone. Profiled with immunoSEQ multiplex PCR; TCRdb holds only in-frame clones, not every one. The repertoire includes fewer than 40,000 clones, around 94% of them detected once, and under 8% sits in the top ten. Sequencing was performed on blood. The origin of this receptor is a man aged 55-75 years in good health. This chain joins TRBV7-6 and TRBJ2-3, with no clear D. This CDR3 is CASSFTGTDTQYF. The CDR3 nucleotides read TGTGCCAGCAGTTTCACCGGGACAGATACGCAGTATTTT.